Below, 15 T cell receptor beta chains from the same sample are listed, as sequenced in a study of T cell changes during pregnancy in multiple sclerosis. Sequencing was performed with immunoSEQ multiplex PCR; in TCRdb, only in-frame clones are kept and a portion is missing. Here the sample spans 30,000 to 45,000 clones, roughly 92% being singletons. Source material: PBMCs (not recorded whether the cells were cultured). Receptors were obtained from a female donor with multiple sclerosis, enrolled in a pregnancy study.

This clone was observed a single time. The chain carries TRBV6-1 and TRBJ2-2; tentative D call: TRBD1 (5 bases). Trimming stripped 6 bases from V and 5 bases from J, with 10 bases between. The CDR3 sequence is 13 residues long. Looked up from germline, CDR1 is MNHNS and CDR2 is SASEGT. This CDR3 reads CASRGVWTGELFF. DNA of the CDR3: TGTGCCAGCAGAGGGGTGTGGACCGGGGAGCTGTTTTTT.

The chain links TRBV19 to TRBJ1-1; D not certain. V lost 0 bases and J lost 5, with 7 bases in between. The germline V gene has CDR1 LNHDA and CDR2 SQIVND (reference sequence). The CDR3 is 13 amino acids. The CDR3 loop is CASSIDPVTEAFF. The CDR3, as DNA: TGTGCCAGTAGTATAGATCCGGTAACTGAAGCTTTCTTT.

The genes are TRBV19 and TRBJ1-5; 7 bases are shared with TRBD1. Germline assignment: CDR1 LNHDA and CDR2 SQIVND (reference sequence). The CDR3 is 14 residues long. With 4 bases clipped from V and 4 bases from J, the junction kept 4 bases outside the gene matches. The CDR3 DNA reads TGTGCCAGTAGTAACAGGGGAGGGAATCAGCCCCAGCATTTT. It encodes CASSNRGGNQPQHF.

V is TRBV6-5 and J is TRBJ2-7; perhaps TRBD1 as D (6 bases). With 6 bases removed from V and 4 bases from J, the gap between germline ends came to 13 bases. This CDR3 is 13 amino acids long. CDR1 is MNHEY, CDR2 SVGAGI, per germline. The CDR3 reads CASSPGQLYEQYF. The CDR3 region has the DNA TGTGCCAGCAGCCCCGGACAGCTTTACGAGCAGTACTTC.

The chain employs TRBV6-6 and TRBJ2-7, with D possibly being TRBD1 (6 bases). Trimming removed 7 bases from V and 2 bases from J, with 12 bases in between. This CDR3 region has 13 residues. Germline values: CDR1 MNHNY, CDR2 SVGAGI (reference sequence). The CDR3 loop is CASNLDSTYEQYF. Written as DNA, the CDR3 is TGTGCCAGCAATTTGGACAGTACCTACGAGCAGTACTTC.

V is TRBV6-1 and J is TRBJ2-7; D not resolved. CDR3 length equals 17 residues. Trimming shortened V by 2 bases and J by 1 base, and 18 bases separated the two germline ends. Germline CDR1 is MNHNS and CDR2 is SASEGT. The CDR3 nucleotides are TGTGCCAGCAGTGAAACGTTCCGGTTCGCACCATCCTACGAGCAGTACTTC. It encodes CASSETFRFAPSYEQYF.

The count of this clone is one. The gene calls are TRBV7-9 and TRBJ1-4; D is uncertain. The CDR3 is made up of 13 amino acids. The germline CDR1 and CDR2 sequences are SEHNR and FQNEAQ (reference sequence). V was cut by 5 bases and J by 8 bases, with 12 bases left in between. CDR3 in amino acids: CASSQSVWEKLFF. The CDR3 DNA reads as TGTGCCAGCAGCCAGAGTGTTTGGGAAAAACTGTTTTTT.

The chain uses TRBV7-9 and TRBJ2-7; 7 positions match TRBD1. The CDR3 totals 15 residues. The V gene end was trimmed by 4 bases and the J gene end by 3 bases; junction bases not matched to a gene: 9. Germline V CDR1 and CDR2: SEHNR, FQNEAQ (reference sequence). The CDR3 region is CASSSSDRAYYEQYF. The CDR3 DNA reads TGTGCCAGCAGCTCTTCCGACAGGGCATACTACGAGCAGTACTTC.

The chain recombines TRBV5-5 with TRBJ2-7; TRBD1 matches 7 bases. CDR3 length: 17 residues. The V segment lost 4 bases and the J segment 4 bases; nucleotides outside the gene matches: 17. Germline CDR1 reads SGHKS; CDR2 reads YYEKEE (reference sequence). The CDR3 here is CASSESSGTVVPYEQYF. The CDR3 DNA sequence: TGTGCCAGCAGCGAAAGTTCCGGGACAGTTGTCCCGTACGAGCAGTACTTC.

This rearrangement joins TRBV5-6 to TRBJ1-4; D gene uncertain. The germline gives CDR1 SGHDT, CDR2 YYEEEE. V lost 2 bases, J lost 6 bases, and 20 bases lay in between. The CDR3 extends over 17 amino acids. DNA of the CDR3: TGTGCCAGCAGCTTCGCCGTGAAGGGAGACCGCTATGAAAAACTGTTTTTT. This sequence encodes CASSFAVKGDRYEKLFF.

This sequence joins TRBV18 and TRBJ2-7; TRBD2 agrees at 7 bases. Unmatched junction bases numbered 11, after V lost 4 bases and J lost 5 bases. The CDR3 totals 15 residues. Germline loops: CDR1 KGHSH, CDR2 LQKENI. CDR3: CASSQTGARGDEQYF. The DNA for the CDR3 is TGTGCCAGCTCACAGACCGGGGCCCGGGGGGACGAGCAGTACTTC.

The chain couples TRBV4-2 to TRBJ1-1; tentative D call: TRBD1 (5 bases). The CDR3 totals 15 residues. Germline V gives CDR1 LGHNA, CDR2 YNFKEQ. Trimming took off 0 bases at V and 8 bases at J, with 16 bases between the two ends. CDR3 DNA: TGTGCCAGCAGCCAAGATTCACGGGGGGATTTGGAAGCTTTCTTT. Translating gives CASSQDSRGDLEAFF.

The CDR3 protein is CASFQHSGGTGELFF. CDR3 nucleotide sequence: TGTGCCAGCTTCCAACATTCGGGAGGAACCGGGGAGCTGTTTTTT. The chain employs TRBV28 and TRBJ2-2; 7 bases are a match to TRBD2. Germline CDR1 and CDR2: MDHEN and SYDVKM. The ends lost 8 bases at V and 5 bases at J; junction bases unmatched: 11. The CDR3 totals 15 residues.

The CDR3 DNA reads TGTGCCAGCAGCGCCCCAGATCAAGGGGATACGCAGTATTTT. Its translation: CASSAPDQGDTQYF. This chain uses TRBV5-4 with TRBJ2-3; D not resolved. V shed 4 bases and J shed 6 bases, with 15 bases lying between them. The CDR3 consists of 14 residues. In germline, CDR1 is SGHNT, CDR2 YYREEE (reference sequence).

CDR3 region: CASSIDGSWRAPHQPQHF. CDR3 DNA sequence: TGTGCCAGTAGTATAGATGGGTCGTGGAGGGCCCCGCATCAGCCCCAGCATTTT. This chain connects TRBV19 to TRBJ1-5; D is unclear. Germline V CDR1 and CDR2: LNHDA, SQIVND (reference sequence). CDR3 length: 18 amino acids. Trimming took off 0 bases at V and 5 bases at J, with 20 bases between the two ends.